This passage covers 19 T cell receptor beta chains from one sample sequenced in a study of vaccination and CD4 T cells after COVID-19. These TCRs are of unknown antigen specificity. Sequencing of DNA taken from cultured CD4+ T cells relied on the Oncomine TCR Beta short-read assay. TCRdb reprocessed the PCR reads with MiXCR, giving one entry per CDR3 protein. The top ten clones hold roughly 22% of a sample with fewer than 12,000 distinct CDR3 sequences, over 40% of them seen once. Noted treatment: roughly 10-day PBMC culture with coronavirus spike peptide pools or control peptides (ViraFEST assay). Sample: CD4+ T cells from blood, cultured in vitro. The receptors come from a human donor who had recovered from COVID-19.

The rearrangement joins TRBV6-2 or TRBV6-3 to TRBJ2-7; 8 nucleotides align to TRBD1. The CDR3 is 11 residues long. V shed 6 bases and J 6 bases; nucleotides not matched to a gene: 1. Germline CDR1 reads MNHEY; CDR2 reads SVGEGT. CDR3 region: CASRTGVEQYF. For the CDR3, the DNA is TGTGCCAGCAGGACAGGGGTCGAGCAGTACTTC.

This chain uses TRBV6-5 with TRBJ2-7, with TRBD1 identical over 11 bases. The V and J ends lost 0 bases and 6 bases, in that order; junction bases with no gene match: 4. Germline V gene lookup returns CDR1 MNHEY and CDR2 SVGAGI. The length of the CDR3 is 15 residues. CDR3 amino acids: CASSYSWTGGTEQYF. Written as DNA, the CDR3 is TGTGCCAGCAGTTACTCCTGGACAGGGGGCACCGAGCAGTACTTC.

CDR3 region: CASRRGEGMNTEAFF. As DNA, the CDR3 is TGCGCCAGCAGGAGGGGGGAGGGGATGAACACTGAAGCTTTCTTT. The chain couples TRBV5-1 to TRBJ1-1; possible D gene TRBD1, 6 bases. The CDR3 spans 15 residues. Germline CDR1 SGHRS, CDR2 YFSETQ. Trimming shortened V by 5 bases and J by 0 bases, and 14 bases separated the two germline ends.

The rearrangement joins TRBV5-1 to TRBJ1-5; D unresolved. The ends were cut back, 0 bases at V and 1 base at J, with 2 bases in the middle. This CDR3 contains 13 residues. CDR1 and CDR2 (germline): SGHRS, YFSETQ. The CDR3 region has the DNA TGCGCCAGCAGCTTGGGGAGCAATCAGCCCCAGCATTTT. Encoded protein: CASSLGSNQPQHF.

V is TRBV30 and J is TRBJ1-4; a weak D match, TRBD1 (5 bases). Germline CDR1 and CDR2: GTSNPN and SVGIG (reference sequence). V lost 2 bases and J lost 11, with 9 bases in between. CDR3 length: 11 residues. This chain's CDR3 is CAWSHRTKLFF. DNA of the CDR3: TGTGCCTGGAGTCACAGGACGAAACTGTTTTTT. Drawing the rest from reference TRBV30 and TRBJ1-4, the complete variable domain is SQTIHQWPATLVQPVGSPLSLECTVEGTSNPNLYWYRQAAGRGLQLLFYSVGIGQISSEVPQNLSASRPQDRQFILSSKKLLLSDSGFYLCAWSHRTKLFFGSGTQLSVL.

The chain employs TRBV30 and TRBJ1-5, with TRBD1 as a possible D gene (6 bases). The CDR3 has 12 residues. Trimming removed 4 bases at V and 7 bases at J, with 11 bases between. Germline V gene sequence: CDR1 GTSNPN, CDR2 SVGIG (reference sequence). The CDR3 bases are TGTGCCTGGAACAGGGCGGGACAGCCCCAGCATTTT. Encoded protein: CAWNRAGQPQHF.

This rearrangement joins TRBV6-1 to TRBJ2-7, with 8 bases that match TRBD1. Germline-derived CDR1 and CDR2 are MNHNS and SASEGT. With V trimmed by 7 bases and J by 6 bases, 14 bases remained unmatched. The length of the CDR3 is 15 residues. The CDR3 DNA sequence: TGTGCCAGCAAGCCCCTAGGGGGGACAGGATCCGAGCAGTACTTC. Residues: CASKPLGGTGSEQYF.

V and J are TRBV19 and TRBJ2-5, with 8 bases identical to TRBD1. Trimming at V came to 5 bases and at J to 2 bases, leaving 10 bases not matched to a gene. The CDR3 has 16 amino acids. Germline CDR1 and CDR2: LNHDA and SQIVND (reference sequence). The DNA for the CDR3 is TGTGCCAGTAGTCTGGGGGACAGGTTAATTCAAGAGACCCAGTACTTC. Its translation is CASSLGDRLIQETQYF. The full variable domain, in which reference TRBV19 and TRBJ2-5 provide the parts outside the CDR3, is DGGITQSPKYLFRKEGQNVTLSCEQNLNHDAMYWYRQDPGQGLRLIYYSQIVNDFQKGDIAEGYSVSREKKESFPLTVTSAQKNPTAFYLCASSLGDRLIQETQYFGPGTRLLVL.

The V and J genes are TRBV5-4 and TRBJ2-1; TRBD2 agrees at 7 bases. The trim removed 0 bases at V and 4 bases at J, leaving 4 bases unmatched. From germline, CDR1 is SGHNT and CDR2 YYREEE (reference sequence). This CDR3 contains 15 residues. As DNA, the CDR3 is TGTGCCAGCAGCTTGGGCGGGGGAGCTTACAATGAGCAGTTCTTC. It encodes CASSLGGGAYNEQFF. Full variable domain (outside the CDR3, taken from reference TRBV5-4 and TRBJ2-1): ETGVTQSPTHLIKTRGQQVTLRCSSQSGHNTVSWYQQALGQGPQFIFQYYREEENGRGNFPPRFSGLQFPNYSSELNVNALELDDSALYLCASSLGGGAYNEQFFGPGTRLTVL.

The rearrangement links TRBV12-3 or TRBV12-4 to TRBJ2-7; 12 bases match TRBD1. The junction had 5 bases not matched to a gene; V was cut back by 2 bases and J by 6 bases. The CDR3 runs to 15 residues. CDR3 nucleotide sequence: TGTGCCAGCAGTTTAACGGGACAGGGGGCTATCGAGCAGTACTTC. It specifies CASSLTGQGAIEQYF.

This chain connects TRBV7-9 to TRBJ1-4, with 7 bases identical to TRBD1. The CDR3 loop spans 14 amino acids. Germline loops: CDR1 SEHNR, CDR2 FQNEAQ (reference sequence). Trimming at V came to 0 bases and at J to 7 bases, leaving 2 bases not matched to a gene. CDR3 bases: TGTGCCAGCAGCTTAGCCGCAGGGGGTGAAAAACTGTTTTTT. Amino acid sequence: CASSLAAGGEKLFF.

This clonotype was detected a few times. The chain joins TRBV12-3 or TRBV12-4 to TRBJ1-2; D uncertain. The CDR3 length is 14 residues. The V end lost 5 bases, the J end lost 4 bases, and 14 bases lay between the germline ends. CDR3 DNA sequence: TGTGCCAGCAGTCCGCCGGGCAGGATCTATGGCTACACCTTC. This codes for CASSPPGRIYGYTF.

The chain recombines TRBV19 with TRBJ2-2, with TRBD2 matching over 14 bases. Losses at the gene ends were 8 bases for V and 4 bases for J; bases not matched to a gene: 15. Germline CDR1 is LNHDA and CDR2 is SQIVND (reference sequence). The CDR3 totals 19 residues. CDR3 DNA: TGTGCCAGTCGTCCGCCGGGACTAGCGGGGGCAAGACTCACCGGGGAGCTGTTTTTT. This translates into CASRPPGLAGARLTGELFF.

This clonotype has just a few counts. The chain has TRBV6-1 and TRBJ2-7; D unresolved. This CDR3 has 15 residues. Looked up from germline, CDR1 is MNHNS and CDR2 is SASEGT. The V gene lost 7 bases and the J gene lost 1 base, with 17 bases spanning the gap. The CDR3: CASNTPSSGSYEQYF. CDR3 bases: TGTGCCAGCAATACCCCTTCCTCGGGTTCCTACGAGCAGTACTTC.

Only a few counts were recorded for this clonotype. The chain uses TRBV5-4 and TRBJ1-2; 10 bases are a match to TRBD1. This CDR3 has 15 residues. J was trimmed by 3 bases and V by 0 bases; bases with no gene match: 2. Germline V gene lookup returns CDR1 SGHNT and CDR2 YYREEE (reference sequence). The chain's CDR3 is CASSLAGQGYYGYTF. CDR3 coding DNA: TGTGCCAGCAGCTTGGCGGGACAGGGGTACTATGGCTACACCTTC.

This chain uses TRBV20-1 with TRBJ2-2; D may be TRBD2 (5 bases). The CDR3 loop spans 14 amino acids. Germline V lookup: CDR1 DFQATT, CDR2 SNEGSKA (reference sequence). Trimming left V 2 bases short and J 4 bases short, with 11 bases between. The DNA of the CDR3 is TGCAGTGCTAGACCCCGGGGTGGCACCGGGGAGCTGTTTTTT. This codes for CSARPRGGTGELFF.

This chain connects TRBV29-1 to TRBJ2-7; TRBD1 matches 8 bases. This CDR3 contains 11 residues. V gave up 4 bases and J gave up 6 bases; unmatched junction bases: 2. Germline CDR1 and CDR2: SQVTM and ANQGSEA. The CDR3 loop reads CSVADRVEQYF. CDR3 in DNA: TGCAGCGTTGCGGACAGGGTCGAGCAGTACTTC.

V gene TRBV19 combines with J gene TRBJ1-3; D gene ambiguous. V was shortened by 5 bases and J by 1 base, with 12 bases between the two germline ends. CDR1 LNHDA and CDR2 SQIVND come from the germline V gene (reference sequence). The CDR3 sequence is 15 residues long. The CDR3 is CASSPYEGSGNTIYF. Written as DNA, the CDR3 is TGTGCCAGTAGTCCCTACGAAGGGTCTGGAAACACCATATATTTT. The full variable domain, in which reference TRBV19 and TRBJ1-3 provide the parts outside the CDR3, is DGGITQSPKYLFRKEGQNVTLSCEQNLNHDAMYWYRQDPGQGLRLIYYSQIVNDFQKGDIAEGYSVSREKKESFPLTVTSAQKNPTAFYLCASSPYEGSGNTIYFGEGSWLTVV.

The chain joins TRBV12-3 or TRBV12-4 to TRBJ2-3; D could derive from TRBD1 or TRBD2 (5 bases each). This CDR3 has 17 residues. V lost 2 bases and J lost 0, with 15 bases in between. The CDR3 spells CASSLSPGLGSTDTQYF. Here the CDR3 DNA reads TGTGCCAGCAGTTTATCCCCGGGGCTGGGGAGCACAGATACGCAGTATTTT.